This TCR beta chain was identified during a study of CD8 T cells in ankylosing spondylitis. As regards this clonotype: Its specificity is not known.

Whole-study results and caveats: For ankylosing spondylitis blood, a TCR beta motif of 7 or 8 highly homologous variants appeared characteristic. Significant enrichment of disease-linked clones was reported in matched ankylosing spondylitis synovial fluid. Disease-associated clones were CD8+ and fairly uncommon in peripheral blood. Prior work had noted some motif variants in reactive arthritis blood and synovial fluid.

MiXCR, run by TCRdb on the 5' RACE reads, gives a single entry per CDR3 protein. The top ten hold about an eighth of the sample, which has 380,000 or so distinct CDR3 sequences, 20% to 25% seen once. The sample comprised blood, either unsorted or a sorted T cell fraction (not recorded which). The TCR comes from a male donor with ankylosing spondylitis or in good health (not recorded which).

The CDR3 sequence: CASSQGWDRYPYNEQFF. The DNA for the CDR3 is TGTGCCAGCAGCCAAGGTTGGGACCGTTACCCCTACAATGAGCAGTTCTTC. The V call is TRBV14, the J call TRBJ2-1; D may correspond to TRBD1 or TRBD2 (5 bases each). In germline, CDR1 is SGHDN, CDR2 FVKESK. The V end was cut by 1 base, the J end by 2 bases, with 15 bases between. This CDR3 is built from 17 residues.